A selection of T cell receptor beta chains follows, all from one sample in a study of T cells in Graves' hyperthyroidism and ophthalmopathy. MiXCR, run by TCRdb on the multiplex PCR reads, gives a single entry per CDR3 protein. The data show 360,000 or so distinct CDR3 sequences, less than 20% seen once. Sequenced input: blood. The receptors here all came from a woman in her thirties or forties with Graves' ophthalmopathy. Both conserved end residues are part of each CDR3. A D gene is named only where the DNA matches it firmly. A clone size is listed for some rows: how often the clone was seen (once, few, many), or a class if it is expanded.

DNA: TGTGCCAGCAGTCTCCCCGGACTCAGTCAGCAGTACTTC
CDR3: CASSLPGLSQQYF
V: TRBV28
J: TRBJ2-7
D: NA
size: many

DNA: TGTGCCAGCAGCCGATCTGTTGCGGGCTACACCTTC
CDR3: CASSRSVAGYTF
V: TRBV3-1
J: TRBJ1-2
D: NA
size: NA

DNA: TGTGCCAGCATCACACCCCAGGGGACCCTTGAAGCTTTCTTT
CDR3: CASITPQGTLEAFF
V: TRBV6-6
J: TRBJ1-1
D: NA
size: many

DNA: TGTGCCAGCAGCCCCGCAGGGAGCGGCACTGAAGCTTTCTTT
CDR3: CASSPAGSGTEAFF
V: TRBV6-5
J: TRBJ1-1
D: NA
size: many

DNA: TGTGCCTGTAGGACTGTGAACACTGAAGCTTTCTTT
CDR3: CACRTVNTEAFF
V: TRBV28
J: TRBJ1-1
D: NA
size: many

DNA: TGTGCCAGCTCAGGGGGGATGAACACTGAAGCTTTCTTT
CDR3: CASSGGMNTEAFF
V: TRBV18
J: TRBJ1-1
D: NA
size: many

DNA: TGTGCCAGCAGTCTTTGGTCCCCCGGGACCCAAGAGACCCAGTACTTC
CDR3: CASSLWSPGTQETQYF
V: TRBV12-3/TRBV12-4
J: TRBJ2-5
D: NA
size: many

DNA: TGTGCCAGCAGCGCAGACCGGGACAGGGGACTAGAAAGCATCGAGCAGTACTTC
CDR3: CASSADRDRGLESIEQYF
V: TRBV11-2
J: TRBJ2-7
D: TRBD1
size: NA

DNA: TGTGCCAGTAAAACCGCCGGGACAGAGTTCTACGAGCAGTACTTC
CDR3: CASKTAGTEFYEQYF
V: TRBV19
J: TRBJ2-7
D: TRBD1
size: many

DNA: TGTGCCAGCAGAGGAGGGTTCGATTCACCCCTCCACTTT
CDR3: CASRGGFDSPLHF
V: TRBV7-9
J: TRBJ1-6
D: NA
size: NA

DNA: TGCAGTGCTAGCCGCGGGACCCGCGTAAACCTCCACTTT
CDR3: CSASRGTRVNLHF
V: TRBV20-1
J: TRBJ1-6
D: NA
size: few

DNA: TGTGCCAGCAGCCCCTTCGGGTTGGATTCTGGGGCCAACGTCCTGACTTTC
CDR3: CASSPFGLDSGANVLTF
V: TRBV11-2
J: TRBJ2-6
D: NA
size: many

DNA: TGTGCCAGCAGTTTCTTGGGACAGGGGGCGAAGGACGAGCAGTACTTC
CDR3: CASSFLGQGAKDEQYF
V: TRBV27
J: TRBJ2-7
D: TRBD1
size: many

DNA: TGTGCCAGCAGAGCAGGGGGGGGCATTCAGTACTTC
CDR3: CASRAGGGIQYF
V: TRBV12-3/TRBV12-4
J: TRBJ2-4
D: NA
size: NA

DNA: TGTGCCAGCAGTACCGCCGCGGGCGGGGGCGGGCAGTACTTC
CDR3: CASSTAAGGGGQYF
V: TRBV6-1
J: TRBJ2-7
D: NA
size: NA

DNA: TGTGCCAGCAGCGCCCAACAGGGGAATGGCTACACCTTC
CDR3: CASSAQQGNGYTF
V: TRBV9
J: TRBJ1-2
D: TRBD1
size: many

DNA: TGTGCCAGCAGTTTATCTACCCCCGGGGACCTCTACACCTTC
CDR3: CASSLSTPGDLYTF
V: TRBV28
J: TRBJ1-2
D: NA
size: many

DNA: TGTGCCAGCAGTTCCATTCTGGGTCAAAACATTCAGTACTTC
CDR3: CASSSILGQNIQYF
V: TRBV27
J: TRBJ2-4
D: NA
size: many

DNA: TGCGCCAGCAGCTTGGAACAGGGCTCCTACGAGCAGTACTTC
CDR3: CASSLEQGSYEQYF
V: TRBV5-1
J: TRBJ2-7
D: NA
size: many

DNA: TGTGCTTCAACTAGCGGGAGTAGCTACGAGCAGTACTTC
CDR3: CASTSGSSYEQYF
V: TRBV30
J: TRBJ2-7
D: TRBD2
size: many

DNA: TGCAGGGGGACTCGCGTCGGAAGTGGCACTGAAGCTTTCTTT
CDR3: CRGTRVGSGTEAFF
V: TRBV20-1
J: TRBJ1-1
D: NA
size: many

DNA: TGCAGCGTAGAGGGGGACAGAGGCGAGCAGTACTTC
CDR3: CSVEGDRGEQYF
V: TRBV29-1
J: TRBJ2-7
D: TRBD1
size: many

DNA: TGTGCCAGCAGAGACTTGCTGGGGTCAGACACTGAAGCTTTCTTT
CDR3: CASRDLLGSDTEAFF
V: TRBV6-2/TRBV6-3
J: TRBJ1-1
D: NA
size: once

DNA: TGTGCCAGCAGCCGACGACGGAACACTGAAGCTTTCTTT
CDR3: CASSRRRNTEAFF
V: TRBV7-9
J: TRBJ1-1
D: NA
size: many

DNA: TGTGCCATCAGAGTGGGGTATGATTCCTCTGGGGCCAACGTCCTGACTTTC
CDR3: CAIRVGYDSSGANVLTF
V: TRBV11-2
J: TRBJ2-6
D: NA
size: many

DNA: TGTGCCAGCAGCCGGAACCATAGACAGGGTACCTACGAGCAGTACTTC
CDR3: CASSRNHRQGTYEQYF
V: TRBV7-8
J: TRBJ2-7
D: TRBD1
size: NA

DNA: TGTGCCAGCAGCCCGGGCGGCTATAGCAATCAGCCCCAGCATTTT
CDR3: CASSPGGYSNQPQHF
V: TRBV4-2
J: TRBJ1-5
D: NA
size: many

DNA: TGTGCCAGCAGTTTAGGAGGTTTCGGCGAGCAGTACTTC
CDR3: CASSLGGFGEQYF
V: TRBV12-3/TRBV12-4
J: TRBJ2-7
D: NA
size: many

DNA: TGTGCCAGCTCGCAGGGGGAAAGAAACACCATATATTTT
CDR3: CASSQGERNTIYF
V: TRBV6-1
J: TRBJ1-3
D: TRBD1
size: many

DNA: TGTGCCAGCAGCTCTATACAGGGGGTGGTCCGGGTGAACACTGAAGCTTTCTTT
CDR3: CASSSIQGVVRVNTEAFF
V: TRBV5-4
J: TRBJ1-1
D: TRBD1
size: once

DNA: TGTGCCAGCAGTGTCCTAGCGGCAGACTACGAGCAGTACTTC
CDR3: CASSVLAADYEQYF
V: TRBV12-3/TRBV12-4
J: TRBJ2-7
D: TRBD2
size: NA

DNA: TGTGCCAGCAGTTATCCTCCTGCGGGAGTTTCTTACGAGCAGTACTTC
CDR3: CASSYPPAGVSYEQYF
V: TRBV28
J: TRBJ2-7
D: TRBD2
size: many

DNA: TGCGCCAGCAGGCAAGCGGGACTTTACGAGCAGTACTTC
CDR3: CASRQAGLYEQYF
V: TRBV5-1
J: TRBJ2-7
D: TRBD2
size: many

DNA: TGTGCCAGCAGTTACTCAAGATACTCCTCCTACGAGCAGTACTTC
CDR3: CASSYSRYSSYEQYF
V: TRBV6-2/TRBV6-3
J: TRBJ2-7
D: NA
size: many

DNA: TGTGCCAGCAGAAAAACAGGGCTCTGGTATGGCTACACCTTC
CDR3: CASRKTGLWYGYTF
V: TRBV28
J: TRBJ1-2
D: NA
size: many

DNA: TGTGCCAGCAGCCAGGGGAGTTGGGGCAATCAGCCCCAGCATTTT
CDR3: CASSQGSWGNQPQHF
V: TRBV12-3/TRBV12-4
J: TRBJ1-5
D: NA
size: few

DNA: TGTGCCAGCAGCCAAGTTGCCCTCACCACCGGGGAGCTGTTTTTT
CDR3: CASSQVALTTGELFF
V: TRBV3-1
J: TRBJ2-2
D: NA
size: NA

DNA: TGTGCCAGCAGTCTATTGGGAAAAACCTACGAGCAGTACTTC
CDR3: CASSLLGKTYEQYF
V: TRBV6-1
J: TRBJ2-7
D: NA
size: NA

DNA: TGTGCCAGCACCTTAGGAAGTAGCAGCTCCTACGAGCAGTACTTC
CDR3: CASTLGSSSSYEQYF
V: TRBV11-2
J: TRBJ2-7
D: NA
size: many

DNA: TGTGCCAGCAGCACAATCCTGGGGGGCTACACCTTC
CDR3: CASSTILGGYTF
V: TRBV7-2
J: TRBJ1-2
D: NA
size: NA

DNA: TGCAGCGTTGAGGGGGACACCCTCGGGGAGCAGTACTTC
CDR3: CSVEGDTLGEQYF
V: TRBV29-1
J: TRBJ2-7
D: NA
size: many

DNA: TGTGCCAGCAGCTTAAGGCAACTAGCGGAACGTCCCTACGAGCAGTACTTC
CDR3: CASSLRQLAERPYEQYF
V: TRBV7-3
J: TRBJ2-7
D: TRBD2
size: many

DNA: TGCAGCGTTGAACGGACACCCGAGAGAGGGGAGACCCAGTACTTC
CDR3: CSVERTPERGETQYF
V: TRBV29-1
J: TRBJ2-5
D: NA
size: many

DNA: TGTGCCTCCGCGAGGGGATCGAACACTGAAGCTTTCTTT
CDR3: CASARGSNTEAFF
V: TRBV19
J: TRBJ1-1
D: NA
size: many

DNA: TGTGCCAGCAGTTCAGGGGGCGGAGAAACTGAAGCTTTCTTT
CDR3: CASSSGGGETEAFF
V: TRBV12-3/TRBV12-4
J: TRBJ1-1
D: TRBD1
size: many

DNA: TGTGCCAGCAGTTTCTCCCCCGGGCGGGAGTTCATCTACGAGCAGTACTTC
CDR3: CASSFSPGREFIYEQYF
V: TRBV28
J: TRBJ2-7
D: TRBD2
size: NA

DNA: TGTGCCAGCAGCCCTTACGGAAGCACCATATATTTT
CDR3: CASSPYGSTIYF
V: TRBV28
J: TRBJ1-3
D: NA
size: many

DNA: TGTGCCTGGAGCCCCTTAGCCGGCGTGCCAGGGATACGCTATGGCTACACCTTC
CDR3: CAWSPLAGVPGIRYGYTF
V: TRBV30
J: TRBJ1-2
D: NA
size: many

DNA: TGTGCCAGCCGTCGGGCCCAAGAGACCCAGTACTTC
CDR3: CASRRAQETQYF
V: TRBV5-5
J: TRBJ2-5
D: NA
size: many

DNA: TGCAGCGTTGGACAGGAACAAGAGACCCAGTACTTC
CDR3: CSVGQEQETQYF
V: TRBV29-1
J: TRBJ2-5
D: NA
size: NA

DNA: TGTGCCAGCAGCGTGACTAGCGGGGGGGGGCAGACCCAGTACTTC
CDR3: CASSVTSGGGQTQYF
V: TRBV7-2
J: TRBJ2-5
D: TRBD2
size: NA